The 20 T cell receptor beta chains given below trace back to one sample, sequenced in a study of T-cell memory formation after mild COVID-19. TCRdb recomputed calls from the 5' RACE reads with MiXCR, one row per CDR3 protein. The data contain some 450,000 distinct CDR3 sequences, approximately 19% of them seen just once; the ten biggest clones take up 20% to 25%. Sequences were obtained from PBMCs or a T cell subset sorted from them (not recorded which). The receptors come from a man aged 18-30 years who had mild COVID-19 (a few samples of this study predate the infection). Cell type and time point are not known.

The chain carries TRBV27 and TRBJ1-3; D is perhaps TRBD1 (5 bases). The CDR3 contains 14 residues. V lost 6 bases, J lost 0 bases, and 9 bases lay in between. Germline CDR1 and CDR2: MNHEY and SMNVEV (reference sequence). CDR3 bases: TGTGCCAGCAGCTCAGGGAGCTCTGGAAACACCATATATTTT. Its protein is CASSSGSSGNTIYF.

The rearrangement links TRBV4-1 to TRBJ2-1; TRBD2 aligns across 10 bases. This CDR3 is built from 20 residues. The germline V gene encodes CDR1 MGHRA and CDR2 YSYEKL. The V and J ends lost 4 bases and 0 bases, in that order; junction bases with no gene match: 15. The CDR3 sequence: CASSPRGVRTSGSSYNEQFF. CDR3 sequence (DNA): TGCGCCAGCAGCCCGAGGGGGGTCAGGACTAGCGGAAGCTCCTACAATGAGCAGTTCTTC.

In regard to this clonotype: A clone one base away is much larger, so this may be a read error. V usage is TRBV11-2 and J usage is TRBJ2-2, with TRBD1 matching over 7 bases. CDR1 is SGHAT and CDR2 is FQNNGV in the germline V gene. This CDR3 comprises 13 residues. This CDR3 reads CASSSRGTVELFF. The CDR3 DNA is TGTGCCAGCAGCTCCAGGGGGACCGTGGAGCTGTTTTTT.

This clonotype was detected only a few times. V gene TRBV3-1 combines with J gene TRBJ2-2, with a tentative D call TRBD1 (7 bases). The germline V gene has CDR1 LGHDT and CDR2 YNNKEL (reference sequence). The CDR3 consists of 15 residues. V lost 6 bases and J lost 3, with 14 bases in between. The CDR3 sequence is CASRLDREDTGELFF. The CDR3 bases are TGTGCCAGCAGACTCGACAGGGAGGACACCGGGGAGCTGTTTTTT.

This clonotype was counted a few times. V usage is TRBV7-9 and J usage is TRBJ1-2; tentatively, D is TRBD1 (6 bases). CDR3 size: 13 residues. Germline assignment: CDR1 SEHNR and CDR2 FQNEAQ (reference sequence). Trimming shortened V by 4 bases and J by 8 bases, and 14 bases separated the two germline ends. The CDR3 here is CASSSGGHFGYTF. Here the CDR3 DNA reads TGTGCCAGCAGCTCCGGGGGACATTTCGGCTACACCTTC.

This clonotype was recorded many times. The CDR3 is CASSGTNTGELFF. For the CDR3, the DNA is TGTGCCAGCAGTGGGACAAACACCGGGGAGCTGTTTTTT. The rearrangement links TRBV6-4 to TRBJ2-2; D might be TRBD1 (5 bases). The CDR3 is made up of 13 amino acids. Germline-derived CDR1 and CDR2 are MRHNA and SNTAGT. V was clipped by 4 bases and J by 2 bases, with 5 bases between them.

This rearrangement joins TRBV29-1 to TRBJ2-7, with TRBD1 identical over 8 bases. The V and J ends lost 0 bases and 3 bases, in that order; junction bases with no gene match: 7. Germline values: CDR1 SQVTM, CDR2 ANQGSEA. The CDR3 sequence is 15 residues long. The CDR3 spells CSVEDDRGRNYEQYF. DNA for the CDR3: TGCAGCGTTGAAGATGACAGGGGTCGAAACTACGAGCAGTACTTC.

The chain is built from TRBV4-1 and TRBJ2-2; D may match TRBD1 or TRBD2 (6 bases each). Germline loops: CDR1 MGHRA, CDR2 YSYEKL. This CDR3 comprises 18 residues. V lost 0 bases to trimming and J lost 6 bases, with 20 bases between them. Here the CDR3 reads CASSQDTDGGLIPGELFF. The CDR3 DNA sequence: TGCGCCAGCAGCCAAGATACGGACGGGGGCCTGATACCCGGGGAGCTGTTTTTT.

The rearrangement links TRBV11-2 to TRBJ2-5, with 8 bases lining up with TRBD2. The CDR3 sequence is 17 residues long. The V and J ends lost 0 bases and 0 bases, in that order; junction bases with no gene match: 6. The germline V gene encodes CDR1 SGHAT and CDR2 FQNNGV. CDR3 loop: CASSLDSARGDQETQYF. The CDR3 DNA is TGTGCCAGCAGCTTAGATTCTGCGCGGGGGGACCAAGAGACCCAGTACTTC. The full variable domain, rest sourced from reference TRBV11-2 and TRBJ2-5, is EAGVAQSPRYKIIEKRQSVAFWCNPISGHATLYWYQQILGQGPKLLIQFQNNGVVDDSQLPKDRFSAERLKGVDSTLKIQPAKLEDSAVYLCASSLDSARGDQETQYFGPGTRLLVL.

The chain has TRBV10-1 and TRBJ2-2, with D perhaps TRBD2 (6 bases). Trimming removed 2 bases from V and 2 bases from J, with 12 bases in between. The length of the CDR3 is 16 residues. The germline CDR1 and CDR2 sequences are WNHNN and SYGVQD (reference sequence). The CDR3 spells CASSELAGLNTGELFF. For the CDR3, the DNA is TGCGCCAGCAGTGAGCTGGCAGGACTAAACACCGGGGAGCTGTTTTTT.

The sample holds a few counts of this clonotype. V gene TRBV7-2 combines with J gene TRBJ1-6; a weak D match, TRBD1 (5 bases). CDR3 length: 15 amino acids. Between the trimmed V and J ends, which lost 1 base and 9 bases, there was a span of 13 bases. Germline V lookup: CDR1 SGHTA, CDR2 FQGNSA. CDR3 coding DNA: TGTGCCAGCAGCTTAGGTGGGACTCAAGCTTCACCCCTCCACTTT. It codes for CASSLGGTQASPLHF.

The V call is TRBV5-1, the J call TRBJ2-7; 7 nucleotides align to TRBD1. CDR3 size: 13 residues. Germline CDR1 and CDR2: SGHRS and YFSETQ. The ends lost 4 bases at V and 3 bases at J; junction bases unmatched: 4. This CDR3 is CASSTGQIYEQYF. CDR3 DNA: TGCGCCAGCAGCACGGGACAGATCTACGAGCAGTACTTC.

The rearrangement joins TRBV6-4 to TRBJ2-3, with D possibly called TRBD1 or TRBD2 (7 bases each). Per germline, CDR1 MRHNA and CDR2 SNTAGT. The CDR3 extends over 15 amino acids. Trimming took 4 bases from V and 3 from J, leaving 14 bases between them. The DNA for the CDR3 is TGTGCCAGCAGTGCCAGGGGGGGCTCGACAGATACGCAGTATTTT. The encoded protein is CASSARGGSTDTQYF.

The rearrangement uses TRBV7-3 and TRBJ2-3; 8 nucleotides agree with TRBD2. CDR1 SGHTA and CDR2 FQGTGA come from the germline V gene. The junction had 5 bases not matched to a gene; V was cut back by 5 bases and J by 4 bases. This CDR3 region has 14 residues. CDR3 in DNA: TGTGCCAGCAGCGCGACTAGCGATGCAGATACGCAGTATTTT. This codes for CASSATSDADTQYF. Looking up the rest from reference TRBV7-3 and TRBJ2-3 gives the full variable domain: GAGVSQTPSNKVTEKGKYVELRCDPISGHTALYWYRQSLGQGPEFLIYFQGTGAADDSGLPNDRFFAVRPEGSVSTLKIQRTERGDSAVYLCASSATSDADTQYFGPGTRLTVL.

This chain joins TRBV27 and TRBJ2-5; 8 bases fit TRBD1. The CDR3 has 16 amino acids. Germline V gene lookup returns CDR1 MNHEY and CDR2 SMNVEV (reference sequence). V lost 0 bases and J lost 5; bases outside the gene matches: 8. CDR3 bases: TGTGCCAGCAGTTTATCGGCAGGGGGCTTGGGGGAGACCCAGTACTTC. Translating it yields CASSLSAGGLGETQYF.

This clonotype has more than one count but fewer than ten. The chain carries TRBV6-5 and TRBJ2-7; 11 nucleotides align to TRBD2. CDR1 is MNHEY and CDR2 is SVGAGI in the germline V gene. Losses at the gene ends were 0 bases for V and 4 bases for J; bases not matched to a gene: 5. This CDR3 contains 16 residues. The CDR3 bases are TGTGCCAGCAGTTACTCTCTAGCGGGGGGAGGTTACGAGCAGTACTTC. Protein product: CASSYSLAGGGYEQYF.

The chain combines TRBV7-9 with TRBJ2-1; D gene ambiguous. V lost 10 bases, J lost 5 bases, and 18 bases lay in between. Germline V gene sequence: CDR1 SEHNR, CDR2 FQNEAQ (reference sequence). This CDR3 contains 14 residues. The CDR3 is CAIEKWTVNNEQFF. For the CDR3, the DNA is TGTGCCATAGAGAAATGGACGGTTAACAATGAGCAGTTCTTC.

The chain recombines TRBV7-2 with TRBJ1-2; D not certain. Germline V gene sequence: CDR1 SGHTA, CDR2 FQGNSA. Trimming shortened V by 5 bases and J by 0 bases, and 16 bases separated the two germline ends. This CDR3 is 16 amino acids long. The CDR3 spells CASSRQAIESNYGYTF. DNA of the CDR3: TGTGCCAGCAGCCGCCAGGCGATAGAGTCTAACTATGGCTACACCTTC.

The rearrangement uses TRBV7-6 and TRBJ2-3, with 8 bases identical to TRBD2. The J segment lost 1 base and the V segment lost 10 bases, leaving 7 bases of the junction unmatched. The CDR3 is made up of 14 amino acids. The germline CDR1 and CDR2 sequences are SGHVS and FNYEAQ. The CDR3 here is CATLAGWGTDTQYF. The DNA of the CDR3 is TGTGCCACTCTAGCGGGTTGGGGCACAGATACGCAGTATTTT.

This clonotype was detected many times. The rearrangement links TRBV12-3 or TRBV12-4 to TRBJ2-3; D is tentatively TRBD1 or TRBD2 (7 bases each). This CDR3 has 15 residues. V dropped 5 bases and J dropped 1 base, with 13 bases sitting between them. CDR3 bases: TGTGCCAGCAGTCCAGGGGGGGCCGGCACAGATACGCAGTATTTT. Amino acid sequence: CASSPGGAGTDTQYF.